One T cell receptor beta chain is described in this entry. Antigen specificity is unknown. Germline values: CDR1 SGHRS, CDR2 YFSETQ. The CDR3 covers 13 residues. These data belong to a study of CXCR3-negative and CXCR3-positive naive CD8 T cells. Whole-study findings and limits: More hydrophobic TRB CDR3s occurred in CXCR3-positive than in CXCR3-negative naive cells.

A CD45RO-CCR7+CD27+CD95- phenotype identified naive CD8+ T cells. 5' RACE with UMI labels generated the TRB cDNA libraries. TCRdb reprocessed the 5' RACE reads and stores each CDR3 protein as one record, lacking DNA. The specimen's table records just under 90,000 distinct CDR3 sequences. The V gene is TRBV5-1, the J gene TRBJ2-3. This clonotype originated in a human donor in good health. Some clones in this sample may be carry-over from other donors' samples. The sample taken for sequencing was naive CXCR3+ CD8+ T cells from blood. Noted subset: CD45RO-CCR7+CD27+CD95- naive CD8+ T cells expressing CXCR3 (TNR3+). CDR3 sequence reads: CASSWGPTDTQYF.